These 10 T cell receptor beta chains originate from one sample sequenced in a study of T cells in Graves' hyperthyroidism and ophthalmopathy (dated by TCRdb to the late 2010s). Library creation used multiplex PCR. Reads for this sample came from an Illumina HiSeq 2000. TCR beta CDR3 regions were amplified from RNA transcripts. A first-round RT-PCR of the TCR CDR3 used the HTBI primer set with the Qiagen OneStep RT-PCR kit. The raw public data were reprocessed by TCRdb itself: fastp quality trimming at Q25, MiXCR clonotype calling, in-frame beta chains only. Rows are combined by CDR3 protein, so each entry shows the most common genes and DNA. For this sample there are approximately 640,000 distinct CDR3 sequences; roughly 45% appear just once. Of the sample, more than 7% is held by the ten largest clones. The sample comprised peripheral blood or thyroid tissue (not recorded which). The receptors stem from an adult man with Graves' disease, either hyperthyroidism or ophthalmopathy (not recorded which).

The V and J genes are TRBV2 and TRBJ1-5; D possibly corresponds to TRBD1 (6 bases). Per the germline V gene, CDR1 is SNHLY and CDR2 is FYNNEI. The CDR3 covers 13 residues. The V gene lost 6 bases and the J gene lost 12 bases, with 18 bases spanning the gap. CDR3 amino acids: CASREWGGSHQHF. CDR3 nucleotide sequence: TGTGCCAGCAGGGAATGGGGGGGCAGCCACCAGCATTTT.

The CDR3 sequence is CASSLASGGCETQYF. The CDR3 nucleotides are TGTGCCAGCAGCTTAGCGTCGGGAGGTTGTGAGACCCAGTACTTC. The rearrangement joins TRBV11-1 to TRBJ2-5; 7 nucleotides align to TRBD2. There are 15 residues in the CDR3. Germline CDR1 and CDR2: SGHAT and FQDESV (reference sequence). The ends lost 0 bases at V and 5 bases at J; junction bases unmatched: 6.

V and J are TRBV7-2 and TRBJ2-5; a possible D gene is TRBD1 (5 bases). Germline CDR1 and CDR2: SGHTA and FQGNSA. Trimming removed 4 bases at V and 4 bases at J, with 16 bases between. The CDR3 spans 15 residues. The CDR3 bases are TGTGCCAGCAGCTCATCGTGGACACCCGTAGAGACCCAGTACTTC. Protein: CASSSSWTPVETQYF.

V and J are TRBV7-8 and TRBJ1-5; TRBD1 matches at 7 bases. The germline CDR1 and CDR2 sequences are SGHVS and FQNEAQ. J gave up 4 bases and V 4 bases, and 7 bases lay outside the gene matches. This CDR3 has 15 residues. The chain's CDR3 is CASSSRQGINQPQHF. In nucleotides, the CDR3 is TGTGCCAGCAGCTCGAGACAGGGTATAAATCAGCCCCAGCATTTT. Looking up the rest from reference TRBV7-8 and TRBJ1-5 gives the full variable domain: GAGVSQSPRYKVAKRGQDVALRCDPISGHVSLFWYQQALGQGPEFLTYFQNEAQLDKSGLPSDRFFAERPEGSVSTLKIQRTQQEDSAVYLCASSSRQGINQPQHFGDGTRLSIL.

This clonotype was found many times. CDR3: CASSIVPTGGEKLFF. The DNA for the CDR3 is TGTGCCAGTAGTATTGTTCCCACAGGGGGTGAAAAACTGTTTTTT. The rearrangement joins TRBV19 to TRBJ1-4; 8 nucleotides match TRBD1. The CDR3 has 15 residues. Trimming at V came to 3 bases and at J to 7 bases, leaving 7 bases not matched to a gene. The germline gives CDR1 LNHDA, CDR2 SQIVND (reference sequence).

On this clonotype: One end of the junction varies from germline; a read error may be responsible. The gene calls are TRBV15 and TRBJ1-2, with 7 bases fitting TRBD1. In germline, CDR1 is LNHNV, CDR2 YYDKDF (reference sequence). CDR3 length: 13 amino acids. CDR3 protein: CAASSLTGSGYTF. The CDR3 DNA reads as TGTGCCGCCAGCAGTTTGACAGGGAGTGGCTACACCTTC.

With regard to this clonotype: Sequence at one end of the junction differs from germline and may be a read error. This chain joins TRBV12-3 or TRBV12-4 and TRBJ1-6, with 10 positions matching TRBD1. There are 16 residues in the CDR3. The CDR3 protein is CASSRDRGTDNSPLHF. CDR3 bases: TGCGCCAGCAGTCGGGACAGGGGAACTGATAATTCACCCCTCCACTTT.

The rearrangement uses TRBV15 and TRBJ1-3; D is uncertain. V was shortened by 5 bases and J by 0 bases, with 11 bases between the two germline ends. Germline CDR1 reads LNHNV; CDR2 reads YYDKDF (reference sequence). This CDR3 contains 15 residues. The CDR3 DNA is TGTGCCACCAGCCCGAGGACGTACTCTGGAAACACCATATATTTT. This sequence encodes CATSPRTYSGNTIYF. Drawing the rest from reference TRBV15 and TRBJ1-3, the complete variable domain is DAMVIQNPRYQVTQFGKPVTLSCSQTLNHNVMYWYQQKSSQAPKLLFHYYDKDFNNEADTPDNFQSRRPNTSFCFLDIRSPGLGDTAMYLCATSPRTYSGNTIYFGEGSWLTVV.

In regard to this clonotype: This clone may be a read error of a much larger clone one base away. CDR3 nucleotides: TGCGCCAGCAGCCGGGGCAGCCCCCCCTACAAGCAGTACTTC. This codes for CASSRGSPPYKQYF. The rearrangement uses TRBV4-1 and TRBJ2-7, with D possibly matching TRBD1 (5 bases). Germline CDR1 MGHRA, CDR2 YSYEKL. The length of the CDR3 is 14 residues.

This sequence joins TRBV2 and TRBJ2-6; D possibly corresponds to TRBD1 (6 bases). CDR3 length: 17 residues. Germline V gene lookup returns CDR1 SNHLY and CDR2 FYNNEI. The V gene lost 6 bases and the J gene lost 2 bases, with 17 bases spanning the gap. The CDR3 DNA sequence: TGTGCCAGCAGCCTGATTGGGGGCGTCGCTGGGGCCAACGTCCTGACTTTC. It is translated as CASSLIGGVAGANVLTF.